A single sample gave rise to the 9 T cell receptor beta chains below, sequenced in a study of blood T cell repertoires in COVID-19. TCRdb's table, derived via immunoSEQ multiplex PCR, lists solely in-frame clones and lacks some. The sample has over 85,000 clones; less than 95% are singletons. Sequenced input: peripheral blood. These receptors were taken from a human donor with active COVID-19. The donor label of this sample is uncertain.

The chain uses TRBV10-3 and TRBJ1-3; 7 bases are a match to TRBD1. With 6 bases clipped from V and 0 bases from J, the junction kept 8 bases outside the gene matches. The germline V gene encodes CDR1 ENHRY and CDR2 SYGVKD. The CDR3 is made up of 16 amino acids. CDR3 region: CAIRIRGVNSGNTIYF. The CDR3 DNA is TGTGCCATCAGAATCAGGGGGGTTAACTCTGGAAACACCATATATTTT.

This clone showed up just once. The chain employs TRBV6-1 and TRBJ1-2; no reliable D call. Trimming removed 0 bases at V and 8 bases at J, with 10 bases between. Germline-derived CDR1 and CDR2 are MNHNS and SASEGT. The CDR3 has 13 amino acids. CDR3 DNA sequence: TGTGCCAGCAGTGAAGCGCTTCGAACAGGCTACACCTTC. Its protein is CASSEALRTGYTF.

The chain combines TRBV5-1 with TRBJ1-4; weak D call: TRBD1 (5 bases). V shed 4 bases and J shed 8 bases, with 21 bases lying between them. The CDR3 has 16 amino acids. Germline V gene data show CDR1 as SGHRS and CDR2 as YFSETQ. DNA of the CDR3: TGCGCCAGCAGCCAAATCGCTCAGGGCGGGGAGGAAAAACTGTTTTTT. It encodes CASSQIAQGGEEKLFF.

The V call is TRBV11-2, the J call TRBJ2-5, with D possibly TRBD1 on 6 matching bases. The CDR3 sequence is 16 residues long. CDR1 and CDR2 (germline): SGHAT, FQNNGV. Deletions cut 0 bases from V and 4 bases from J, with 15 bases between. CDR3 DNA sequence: TGTGCCAGCAGCTTAGATCTTGTAACAGGGAGAGAGACCCAGTACTTC. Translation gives CASSLDLVTGRETQYF.

CDR3 sequence reads: CASSPITQGRNSGNTIYF. Here the CDR3 DNA reads TGTGCCAGCAGCCCAATAACCCAGGGTCGGAACTCTGGAAACACCATATATTTT. The rearrangement uses TRBV7-8 and TRBJ1-3; perhaps TRBD1 as D (5 bases). This CDR3 contains 18 residues. The germline V gene encodes CDR1 SGHVS and CDR2 FQNEAQ. The V and J ends lost 5 bases and 0 bases respectively, with 20 bases between them.

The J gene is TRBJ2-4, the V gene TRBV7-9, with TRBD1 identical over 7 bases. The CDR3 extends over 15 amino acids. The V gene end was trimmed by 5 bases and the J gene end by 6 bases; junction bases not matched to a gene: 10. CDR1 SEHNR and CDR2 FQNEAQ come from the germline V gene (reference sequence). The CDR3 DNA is TGTGCCAGCAGCACGATAGACAGGGCCTTAAACATTCAGTACTTC. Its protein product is CASSTIDRALNIQYF.

For the CDR3, the DNA is TGTGCCAGCAGCCCGACAGGGGGCAGAAATGAAAAACTGTTTTTT. It specifies CASSPTGGRNEKLFF. This chain links TRBV7-9 with TRBJ1-4; TRBD1 aligns across 10 bases. The V and J ends lost 5 bases and 5 bases, in that order; junction bases with no gene match: 5. Germline lookup yields CDR1 SEHNR and CDR2 FQNEAQ (reference sequence). CDR3 length: 15 residues.

Here the CDR3 reads CASSLGTVNQPQHF. The DNA of the CDR3 is TGCGCCAGCAGCTTGGGGACAGTCAATCAGCCCCAGCATTTT. This chain connects TRBV5-1 to TRBJ1-5; a possible D gene is TRBD1 (6 bases). Germline V CDR1 and CDR2: SGHRS, YFSETQ. This CDR3 has 14 amino acids. Trimming stripped 0 bases from V and 3 bases from J, with 7 bases between.

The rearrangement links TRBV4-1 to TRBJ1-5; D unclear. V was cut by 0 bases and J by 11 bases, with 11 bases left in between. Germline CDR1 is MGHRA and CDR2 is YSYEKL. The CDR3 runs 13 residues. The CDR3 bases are TGCGCCAGCAGCCAAGATCCTCGGTTGGCCCAGCATTTT. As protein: CASSQDPRLAQHF.